This is a list of T cell receptor beta chains from one sample in a study of T cell repertoires in cytomegalovirus infection. The antigens for these receptors are not known. TCRdb reanalysed the reads using MiXCR and keeps one entry per CDR3 protein. Altogether roughly 200,000 distinct CDR3 sequences are present, 35% to 40% being singletons, with the ten largest covering more than 50%. Sample: CD8+ T cells from cultured PBMCs, taken from culture after CMV antigen stimulation. These receptors came from a human donor in good health (CMV status not recorded). Some clones in this sample may be carry-over from other donors' samples. Each CDR3 is given with its conserved first and last residue. A D gene is named only where the DNA matches it firmly.

d_call j_call cdr3_length v_call cdr3_aa
- TRBJ2-7 14 TRBV7-9 CASSPSSGAYEQYF
- TRBJ1-1 15 TRBV5-1 CASSPQSRLGTEAFF
- TRBJ2-1 14 TRBV27 CASRGTGIYNEQFF
- TRBJ1-1 15 TRBV27 CASTSSGGGFTEAFF
- TRBJ2-1 13 TRBV6-4 CASSVAGVNEQFF
- TRBJ1-2 13 TRBV6-2/TRBV6-3 CASSYGPRAGYTF
- TRBJ2-5 14 TRBV2 CASSEPGAGVTQYF
- TRBJ1-3 13 TRBV27 CASMEGGGNTIYF
TRBD2 TRBJ2-1 11 TRBV25-1 CASSVSSGQFF
- TRBJ2-1 11 TRBV24-1 CATRRDGEQFF
TRBD2 TRBJ2-7 15 TRBV28 CASSFSREDWGEQYF
TRBD2 TRBJ2-1 16 TRBV7-6 CASSFVLAGRGNEQFF
- TRBJ1-1 15 TRBV7-8 CASSLLPDPNTEAFF
TRBD2 TRBJ2-5 15 TRBV6-1 CASSWTSGFQETQYF
- TRBJ2-1 12 TRBV12-5 CASGLRPNEQFF
- TRBJ1-1 14 TRBV20-1 CSARKVGRDTEAFF
TRBD1 TRBJ1-2 17 TRBV7-3 CASSLTRRDRANYGYTF
- TRBJ2-1 18 TRBV7-6 CASGSHPPERAPLNEQFF
TRBD1 TRBJ1-1 13 TRBV6-6 CASSFDRGTEAFF
- TRBJ2-7 14 TRBV7-4 CASSLAGWMGEQYF
TRBD1 TRBJ1-2 17 TRBV20-1 CSARDLIQDRTSYGYTF
- TRBJ1-5 15 TRBV7-4 CASSLGVGSNQPQHF
- TRBJ2-7 12 TRBV10-3 CAIGSPSYEQYF
- TRBJ2-1 15 TRBV7-8 CASSFGGQGINEQFF
TRBD2 TRBJ2-1 15 TRBV27 CASNPLGTSENEQFF
- TRBJ1-1 14 TRBV5-1 CASSLAGVGTEAFF
- TRBJ2-4 16 TRBV6-5 CASSYSAGRAKNIQYF
- TRBJ2-2 16 TRBV7-3 CASSPPAGLRTGELFF
TRBD1 TRBJ2-7 15 TRBV6-2/TRBV6-3 CASSYIEGTGWPQYF
- TRBJ2-2 15 TRBV4-1 CASSPYPQNTGELFF
TRBD2 TRBJ2-3 16 TRBV7-3 CASSLRLAGAPDTQYF
- TRBJ2-2 15 TRBV28 CASSSLLVYTGELFF
TRBD2 TRBJ2-1 16 TRBV29-1 CSVELVAGHSYNEQFF
- TRBJ2-2 14 TRBV11-2 CASSPNSNTGELFF
TRBD2 TRBJ2-2 17 TRBV7-8 CASSLVRITSEGGELFF
- TRBJ2-7 15 TRBV28 CASSFDLGQVDEQYF
TRBD1 TRBJ1-1 14 TRBV12-5 CASGFDRGHAEAFF
TRBD1 TRBJ1-5 20 TRBV6-6 CASSYTRERGRPLQFRPQHF
- TRBJ2-7 15 TRBV7-4 CASSLVAGLPYEQYF
TRBD2 TRBJ2-1 16 TRBV7-9 CASSNRTSGSGYEQFF
- TRBJ1-1 11 TRBV7-4 CASSWAQEAFF
TRBD1 TRBJ2-7 13 TRBV11-3 CASSPGGRSEQYF
- TRBJ2-1 12 TRBV11-2 CASSRPLDEQFF
- TRBJ2-1 11 TRBV7-9 CASRTYNEQFF
- TRBJ1-5 13 TRBV12-3/TRBV12-4 CASRSGVNQPQHF
TRBD2 TRBJ2-3 16 TRBV7-9 CASSSTRLAVEVTQYF
TRBD2 TRBJ2-5 19 TRBV7-9 CASSSPGGTSGRAWETQYF
- TRBJ2-1 12 TRBV29-1 CSAGRVGDEQFF
- TRBJ2-2 16 TRBV2 CARLVKTEGRTGELFF
- TRBJ1-2 17 TRBV5-6 CASSWNSGTRATYGYTF
- TRBJ1-3 15 TRBV2 CATTVREGSGNTIYF
TRBD2 TRBJ2-1 16 TRBV7-8 CASSLEVEREIGEQFF
- TRBJ1-6 15 TRBV11-2 CASSLDSRGGSPLHF
- TRBJ2-1 15 TRBV28 CASSSGALKEDEKFF
TRBD1 TRBJ1-2 15 TRBV5-5 CASNPSTGGDYGYTF